Each of the 27 T cell receptor beta chains below was sequenced from the same sample in a study of cytomegalovirus exposure and HLA in healthy donors. Primers: 60 Vbeta forward and 13 Jbeta reverse. Clones were read by immunoSEQ multiplex PCR, and TCRdb kept only the in-frame ones, dropping some. The data hold 150,000 to 200,000 clones, with roughly 80% observed a single time. The sequencing input was PBMCs. The receptors originated from a male donor in good health and CMV-seronegative.

The rearrangement joins TRBV6-5 to TRBJ1-1; D is unresolved. This CDR3 contains 11 residues. The V end was cut by 2 bases, the J end by 7 bases, with 5 bases between. Per germline, CDR1 MNHEY and CDR2 SVGAGI. The CDR3 coding sequence is TGTGCCAGCAGTTACGGCTTTGAAGCTTTCTTT. It specifies CASSYGFEAFF.

The CDR3 DNA reads as TGTGCCAGCAGTGAAGCCCCCGGACAGGGATTACGCTACGAGCAGTACTTC. Its translation is CASSEAPGQGLRYEQYF. The chain carries TRBV6-1 and TRBJ2-7; 8 bases line up with TRBD1. The V segment lost 0 bases and the J segment 3 bases; nucleotides outside the gene matches: 10. The CDR3 covers 17 residues. Germline CDR1 MNHNS, CDR2 SASEGT.

CDR3 nucleotide sequence: TGTGCCAGCAGCAAAATAGGACAGGGGGCTGAAGCTTTCTTT. Protein sequence: CASSKIGQGAEAFF. The chain uses TRBV7-6 and TRBJ1-1; 10 bases line up with TRBD1. The germline V gene has CDR1 SGHVS and CDR2 FNYEAQ. Trimming at V came to 5 bases and at J to 6 bases, leaving 6 bases not matched to a gene. The CDR3 is made up of 14 amino acids.

The chain carries TRBV5-6 and TRBJ1-1; 9 bases line up with TRBD1. Germline lookup yields CDR1 SGHDT and CDR2 YYEEEE. V gave up 4 bases and J gave up 4 bases; unmatched junction bases: 5. CDR3 length equals 14 residues. CDR3 region: CASSIYRGRTEAFF. DNA of the CDR3: TGTGCCAGCAGCATATACAGGGGGCGCACTGAAGCTTTCTTT.

The chain couples TRBV5-4 to TRBJ2-7; D gene ambiguous. The CDR3 extends over 15 amino acids. The V end lost 2 bases, the J end lost 6 bases, and 18 bases lay between the germline ends. The germline V gene encodes CDR1 SGHNT and CDR2 YYREEE (reference sequence). The CDR3 loop is CASSLSGSLSVEQYF. In DNA form, the CDR3 reads TGTGCCAGCAGCTTATCCGGGTCCCTCTCTGTCGAGCAGTACTTC. The full variable domain, its missing parts supplied by reference TRBV5-4 and TRBJ2-7, is ETGVTQSPTHLIKTRGQQVTLRCSSQSGHNTVSWYQQALGQGPQFIFQYYREEENGRGNFPPRFSGLQFPNYSSELNVNALELDDSALYLCASSLSGSLSVEQYFGPGTRLTVT.

The chain links TRBV7-6 to TRBJ1-6, with 7 positions matching TRBD1. Trimming at V came to 6 bases and at J to 9 bases, leaving 8 bases not matched to a gene. Germline V gene data show CDR1 as SGHVS and CDR2 as FNYEAQ. The CDR3 is 14 amino acids. The CDR3 DNA reads as TGTGCCAGCAGTCGCGGACAGGACTCTTCACCCCTCCACTTT. This encodes CASSRGQDSSPLHF.

The chain couples TRBV5-1 to TRBJ2-5, with D possibly being TRBD2 (6 bases). Trimming took 0 bases from V and 2 from J, leaving 17 bases between them. There are 17 residues in the CDR3. Germline V gene data show CDR1 as SGHRS and CDR2 as YFSETQ. CDR3 protein: CASSLVRETIVQETQYF. In DNA, the CDR3 is TGCGCCAGCAGCTTGGTTCGGGAGACGATAGTACAAGAGACCCAGTACTTC.

The chain couples TRBV5-1 to TRBJ1-1; 8 bases map to TRBD1. The CDR3 is made up of 15 amino acids. The trim removed 9 bases at V and 0 bases at J, leaving 10 bases unmatched. CDR1 is SGHRS, CDR2 YFSETQ, per germline. The CDR3: CANGTGNFMNTEAFF. CDR3 coding DNA: TGCGCCAATGGGACAGGTAACTTCATGAACACTGAAGCTTTCTTT.

The gene calls are TRBV5-8 and TRBJ2-5; TRBD2 aligns across 14 bases. J was trimmed by 5 bases and V by 4 bases; bases with no gene match: 7. The CDR3 length is 16 residues. Germline CDR1 and CDR2: SGHTS and YDEGEE. Here the CDR3 DNA reads TGTGCCAGCAGCAGTGGGACTAGCGGGGGTGCGGAGACCCAGTACTTC. This codes for CASSSGTSGGAETQYF.

The chain employs TRBV5-1 and TRBJ2-7; D unclear. Germline-derived CDR1 and CDR2 are SGHRS and YFSETQ. The CDR3 consists of 13 residues. The V end was cut by 4 bases, the J end by 3 bases, with 11 bases between. CDR3 amino acids: CASSSTTHYEQYF. CDR3 nucleotide sequence: TGCGCCAGCAGCAGTACTACTCACTACGAGCAGTACTTC.

The rearrangement joins TRBV19 to TRBJ2-3; D ambiguous. Trimming pared 7 bases from V and 0 bases from J, leaving 11 bases between. This CDR3 is 14 amino acids long. Germline V gene data show CDR1 as LNHDA and CDR2 as SQIVND (reference sequence). The CDR3 sequence is CASKARSSTDTQYF. The CDR3 nucleotides read TGTGCCAGTAAGGCGAGGTCTAGCACAGATACGCAGTATTTT.

The rearrangement joins TRBV6-6 to TRBJ2-2; TRBD1 aligns across 7 bases. Unmatched junction bases numbered 1, after V lost 1 base and J lost 5 bases. This CDR3 spans 14 amino acids. Per germline, CDR1 MNHNY and CDR2 SVGAGI (reference sequence). CDR3 protein: CASSYLQGTGELFF. DNA of the CDR3: TGTGCCAGCAGTTACTTACAGGGGACCGGGGAGCTGTTTTTT.

This chain connects TRBV4-1 to TRBJ1-4, with unresolved D. The CDR3 is made up of 13 amino acids. Germline CDR1 is MGHRA and CDR2 is YSYEKL. V lost 1 base and J lost 4, with 4 bases in between. CDR3 amino acids: CASSQAINEKLFF. Here the CDR3 DNA reads TGCGCCAGCAGCCAAGCTATTAATGAAAAACTGTTTTTT.

This chain links TRBV2 with TRBJ1-2; 8 nucleotides align to TRBD1. V dropped 5 bases and J dropped 8; count of bases not matched to a gene: 7. The CDR3 is made up of 13 amino acids. The germline V gene has CDR1 SNHLY and CDR2 FYNNEI. The CDR3 spells CASSRPDRGGYTF. The CDR3 bases are TGTGCCAGCAGTCGGCCCGACAGGGGAGGCTACACCTTC. Supplemented by reference TRBV2 and TRBJ1-2, the full variable domain reads EPEVTQTPSHQVTQMGQEVILRCVPISNHLYFYWYRQILGQKVEFLVSFYNNEISEKSEIFDDQFSVERPDGSNFTLKIRSTKLEDSAMYFCASSRPDRGGYTFGSGTRLTVV.

This clone was detected a few times. CDR3 in DNA: TGTGCCAGCAGCTCGGGGACAGGGTACACTGAAGCTTTCTTT. This gives the protein CASSSGTGYTEAFF. V and J are TRBV5-4 and TRBJ1-1; TRBD1 matches 9 bases. Germline V gene lookup returns CDR1 SGHNT and CDR2 YYREEE (reference sequence). CDR3 length equals 14 residues. V was pared by 3 bases and J by 3 bases, with 3 bases of the junction left unmatched.

The chain couples TRBV4-1 to TRBJ2-7; 7 bases match TRBD1. The CDR3 length is 15 residues. The V gene end was trimmed by 1 base and the J gene end by 4 bases; junction bases not matched to a gene: 7. From germline, CDR1 is MGHRA and CDR2 YSYEKL. CDR3 region: CASSQAGTDNYEQYF. The CDR3 DNA reads as TGCGCCAGCAGCCAAGCCGGGACAGACAATTACGAGCAGTACTTC.

V gene TRBV5-1 combines with J gene TRBJ1-1; D remains ambiguous. Germline values: CDR1 SGHRS, CDR2 YFSETQ. There are 14 residues in the CDR3. With 0 bases removed from V and 2 bases from J, the gap between germline ends came to 8 bases. For the CDR3, the DNA is TGCGCCAGCAGCTTGGCCGCGGTAAACACTGAAGCTTTCTTT. Its protein is CASSLAAVNTEAFF.

V is TRBV4-2 and J is TRBJ2-7, with TRBD1 matching over 9 bases. Germline CDR1 LGHNA, CDR2 YNFKEQ. V trimming: 1 base; J trimming: 5 bases; junction bases outside the gene matches: 6. The CDR3 runs 15 residues. In nucleotides, the CDR3 is TGTGCCAGCAGCCAAGGCAGCGGGACAGGGAACGAGCAGTACTTC. Translating gives CASSQGSGTGNEQYF.

The sample holds one count of this clone. The V and J genes are TRBV15 and TRBJ2-5; 13 bases line up with TRBD2. CDR1 and CDR2 (germline): LNHNV, YYDKDF (reference sequence). The junction had 3 bases not matched to a gene; V was cut back by 1 base and J by 4 bases. The CDR3 covers 16 residues. The CDR3 bases are TGTGCCACCAGCAGAGGGGGACTAGCGGGGTCAGAGACCCAGTACTTC. As protein: CATSRGGLAGSETQYF.

The chain couples TRBV5-6 to TRBJ2-7; TRBD1 might be the D (5 bases). From germline, CDR1 is SGHDT and CDR2 YYEEEE. Trimming pared 3 bases from V and 6 bases from J, leaving 16 bases between. CDR3 length: 14 amino acids. The CDR3, as DNA: TGTGCCAGCAGCTCCCTGGGGCGGACGCTCGAGCAGTACTTC. It translates to CASSSLGRTLEQYF.

J is TRBJ2-3 and V is TRBV7-9; the D gene is possibly TRBD1 (6 bases). V was trimmed by 5 bases and J by 6 bases, leaving 18 bases between them. Germline V gene lookup returns CDR1 SEHNR and CDR2 FQNEAQ (reference sequence). This CDR3 has 15 residues. Written as DNA, the CDR3 is TGTGCCAGCAGCCCAGGAGACTATAGGGGGGATACGCAGTATTTT. It specifies CASSPGDYRGDTQYF.

V and J are TRBV27 and TRBJ2-5, with TRBD1 matching over 9 bases. From germline, CDR1 is MNHEY and CDR2 SMNVEV (reference sequence). V dropped 5 bases and J dropped 4; count of bases not matched to a gene: 8. This CDR3 is 15 amino acids long. The CDR3 DNA follows: TGTGCCAGCAGTCTCCGGGACAGGGCAGGAGAGACCCAGTACTTC. Translating gives CASSLRDRAGETQYF.

This clone is a singleton in its sample. The chain joins TRBV5-1 to TRBJ1-1; 10 bases match TRBD1. The junction had 12 bases not matched to a gene; V was cut back by 4 bases and J by 3 bases. This CDR3 has 17 amino acids. The V gene's germline CDR1 is SGHRS and CDR2 YFSETQ. The CDR3 is CASSVGRQGAEDTEAFF. The CDR3 bases are TGCGCCAGCAGCGTGGGACGACAGGGGGCAGAGGACACTGAAGCTTTCTTT.

This clone was counted a single time. This chain links TRBV7-9 with TRBJ2-1; D might be TRBD1 (6 bases). The CDR3 extends over 15 amino acids. Germline values: CDR1 SEHNR, CDR2 FQNEAQ (reference sequence). Trimming left V 5 bases short and J 4 bases short, with 15 bases between. The CDR3 region is CASSPPGDTYNEQFF. CDR3 DNA: TGTGCCAGCAGCCCCCCAGGGGACACGTACAATGAGCAGTTCTTC.

The rearrangement links TRBV4-1 to TRBJ2-7; TRBD1 matches 7 bases. The CDR3 has 16 amino acids. V shed 6 bases, J shed 3 bases, and the junction held 14 bases outside the gene matches. The germline gives CDR1 MGHRA, CDR2 YSYEKL. As DNA, the CDR3 is TGCGCCAGCAGTCGATACGGACAGGCCGACTACTACGAGCAGTACTTC. It translates to CASSRYGQADYYEQYF.

The chain couples TRBV2 to TRBJ1-2; D might be TRBD1 (6 bases). This CDR3 is built from 14 residues. Looked up from germline, CDR1 is SNHLY and CDR2 is FYNNEI. V gave up 6 bases and J gave up 1 base, with 12 bases separating them. CDR3 in DNA: TGTGCCAGCAGGCCCCCAGGGGTTAACTATGGCTACACCTTC. This sequence encodes CASRPPGVNYGYTF.

The J gene is TRBJ2-1, the V gene TRBV27, with TRBD2 matching over 8 bases. CDR3 length equals 14 residues. Germline CDR1 MNHEY, CDR2 SMNVEV (reference sequence). With V trimmed by 7 bases and J by 0 bases, 2 bases remained unmatched. CDR3 DNA sequence: TGTGCCAGCAAGGCGGGGGGCTCCTACAATGAGCAGTTCTTC. This gives the protein CASKAGGSYNEQFF.